This TCR beta chain appears in the sequencing data of a study of control samples from healthy donors and cancer patients. Germline V gene lookup returns CDR1 GTSNPN and CDR2 SVGIG (reference sequence). The V and J ends lost 4 bases and 4 bases, in that order; junction bases with no gene match: 7. This CDR3 is built from 14 residues. The repertoire was sequenced with immunoSEQ multiplex PCR; TCRdb's copy has only in-frame clones and lacks some. The table shows about 51,000 clones, with around nine tenths occurring only once. The sequence was collected from a man aged 40-55 years with colorectal cancer. The sequencing input was PBMCs. The chain carries TRBV30 and TRBJ2-1, with 7 bases that match TRBD2. The CDR3 sequence is CAWTAGTTYNEQFF. CDR3 DNA sequence: TGTGCCTGGACGGCCGGGACTACATACAATGAGCAGTTCTTC.